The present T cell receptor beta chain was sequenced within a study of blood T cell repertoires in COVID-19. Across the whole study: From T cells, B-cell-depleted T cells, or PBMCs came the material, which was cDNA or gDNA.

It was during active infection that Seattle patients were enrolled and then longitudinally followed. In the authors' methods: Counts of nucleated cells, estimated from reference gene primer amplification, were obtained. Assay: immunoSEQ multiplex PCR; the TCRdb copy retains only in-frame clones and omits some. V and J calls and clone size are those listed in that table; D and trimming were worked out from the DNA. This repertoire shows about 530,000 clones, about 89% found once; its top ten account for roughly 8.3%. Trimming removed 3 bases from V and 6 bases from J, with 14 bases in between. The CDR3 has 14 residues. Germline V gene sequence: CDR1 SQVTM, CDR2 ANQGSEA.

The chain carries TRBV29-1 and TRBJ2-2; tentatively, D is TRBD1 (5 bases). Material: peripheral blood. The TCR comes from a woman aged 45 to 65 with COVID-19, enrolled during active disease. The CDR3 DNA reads TGCAGCGTTGAGCCCCAGGGTCGGGCCGGGGAGCTGTTTTTT. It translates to CSVEPQGRAGELFF.